The TCR beta chain described here comes from a study of identical twins. To note about this clonotype: Its antigen is undetermined.

The study, taken as a whole, reports: Carriage of fewer insertions was seen in abundant cord blood beta clonotypes, whereas memory repertoires showed none.

Template switching added a universal primer site, and cDNA bore unique molecular identifiers. TCRdb itself ran the 5' RACE reads through MiXCR, one entry per CDR3 protein. The sample lists around 960,000 distinct CDR3 sequences, about 12% seen once, with around 1.5% in the top ten. J gave up 2 bases and V 2 bases, and 10 bases lay outside the gene matches. Germline V gene sequence: CDR1 MNHEY, CDR2 SVGEGT. The CDR3 totals 17 residues. The same sample was also used in a study of yellow fever vaccine responses in identical twins.

This chain links TRBV6-2 or TRBV6-3 with TRBJ2-7; TRBD1 matches 9 bases. The material sequenced was PBMCs. This TCR was recovered from a woman aged 18-29 years in good health. The CDR3 sequence: CASSYGGAGTGTYEQYF. The CDR3 DNA follows: TGTGCCAGCAGTTACGGGGGGGCCGGGACAGGGACCTACGAGCAGTACTTC.